This T cell receptor beta chain stems from a study of blood T cell repertoires in COVID-19. Study as a whole: PBMCs, B-cell-depleted T cells, or T cells were the source of the cDNA or gDNA that made up the material.

Trimming cost V 6 bases and J 10 bases, with 10 bases left between them. The germline CDR1 and CDR2 sequences are SGHTA and FQGNSA. This CDR3 spans 11 amino acids. As handled by the study authors: Estimation of nucleated cell counts was performed using reference gene primer amplification. Some clones are missing from TCRdb's copy, which holds only in-frame ones; the method was immunoSEQ multiplex PCR. V and J calls and clone size are copied from that table; D and trimming were computed from the DNA. Of about 97,000 clones listed, 80% to 90% are singletons. The material sequenced was peripheral blood. This receptor was obtained from a man over 45 with COVID-19, enrolled during active disease. The chain joins TRBV7-2 to TRBJ2-1; unclear D gene. CDR3 in amino acids: CASSIVREQFF. CDR3 DNA: TGTGCCAGCAGTATCGTCAGGGAGCAGTTCTTC.